This T cell receptor (beta chain) appears in the sequencing data of a study of cytomegalovirus exposure and HLA in healthy donors. Although they were nominally healthy when sampled, donors likely had unrecorded immune exposures. The PCR employed 60 Vbeta primers together with 13 Jbeta primers. The data were produced by immunoSEQ multiplex PCR, yet TCRdb's version contains in-frame clones alone and is incomplete. In the table there are some 160,000 clones, about 84% of which are singletons. Germline CDR1 and CDR2: LGHNA and YNFKEQ. The V and J ends lost 1 base and 2 bases, in that order; junction bases with no gene match: 8. The CDR3 runs to 18 residues.

This receptor was taken from a man aged 45 to 65 in good health and CMV-seropositive. The specimen sequenced was PBMCs. The chain has TRBV4-2 and TRBJ2-7; 13 nucleotides align to TRBD2. The CDR3, as DNA: TGTGCCAGCAGCCAAGGGACTAGCGGGAGTCCTATAACCTACGAGCAGTACTTC. Translation gives CASSQGTSGSPITYEQYF.